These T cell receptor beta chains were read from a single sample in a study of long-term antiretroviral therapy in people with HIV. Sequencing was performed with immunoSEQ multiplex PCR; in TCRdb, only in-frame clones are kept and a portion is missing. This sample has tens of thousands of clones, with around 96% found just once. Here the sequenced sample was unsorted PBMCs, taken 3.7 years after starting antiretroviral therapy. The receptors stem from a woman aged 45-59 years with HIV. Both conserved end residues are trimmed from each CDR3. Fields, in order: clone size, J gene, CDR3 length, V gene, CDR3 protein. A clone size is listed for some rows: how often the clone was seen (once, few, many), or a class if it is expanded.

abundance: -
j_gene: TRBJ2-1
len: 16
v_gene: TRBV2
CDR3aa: ASRNPLAGGPQRNEQF

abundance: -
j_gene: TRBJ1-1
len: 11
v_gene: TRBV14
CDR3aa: ASSQVDQQATF

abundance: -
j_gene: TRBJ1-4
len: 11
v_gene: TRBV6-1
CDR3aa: ASGRDRDEKLF

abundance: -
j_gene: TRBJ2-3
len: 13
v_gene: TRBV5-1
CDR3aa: ASKPAGLATDTQY

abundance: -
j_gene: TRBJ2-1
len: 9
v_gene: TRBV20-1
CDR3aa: SAATGGEQF

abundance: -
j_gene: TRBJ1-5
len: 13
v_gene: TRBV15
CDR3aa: ATSRVRGMDQPQH

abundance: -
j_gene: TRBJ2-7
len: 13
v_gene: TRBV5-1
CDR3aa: ASSPIAGSTYEQY

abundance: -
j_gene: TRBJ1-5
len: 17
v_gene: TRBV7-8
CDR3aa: ASGAVGTGGFFSNQPQH

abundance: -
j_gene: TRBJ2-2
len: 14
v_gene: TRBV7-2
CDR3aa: ASSFDRGMGTGELF

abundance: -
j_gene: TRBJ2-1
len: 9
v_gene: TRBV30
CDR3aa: ACRTSNEQF

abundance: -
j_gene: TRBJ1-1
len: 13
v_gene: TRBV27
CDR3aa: ASSLSPGLNTEAF

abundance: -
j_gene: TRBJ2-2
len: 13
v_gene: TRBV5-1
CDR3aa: ASSGQGAATGELF

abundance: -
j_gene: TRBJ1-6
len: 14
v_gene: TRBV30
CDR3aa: AWTSDTASYNSPLH

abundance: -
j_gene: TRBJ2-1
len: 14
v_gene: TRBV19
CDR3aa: ASSAARTSSGNEQF

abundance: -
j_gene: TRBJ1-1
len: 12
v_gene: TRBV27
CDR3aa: ASSLSSGKTEAF

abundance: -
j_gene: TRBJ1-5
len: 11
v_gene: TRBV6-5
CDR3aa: ASRIDRNQPQH

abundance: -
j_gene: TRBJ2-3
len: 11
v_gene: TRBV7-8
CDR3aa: ASSFSWTDTQY

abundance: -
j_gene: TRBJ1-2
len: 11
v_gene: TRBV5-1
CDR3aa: ASSLFADSGYT

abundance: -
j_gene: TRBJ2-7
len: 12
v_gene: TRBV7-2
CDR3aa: ASSNWDREGEQY

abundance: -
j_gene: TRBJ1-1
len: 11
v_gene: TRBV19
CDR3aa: ASKDTPNTEAF

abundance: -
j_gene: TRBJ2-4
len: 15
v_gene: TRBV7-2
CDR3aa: ASSPQAGGTGADIQY

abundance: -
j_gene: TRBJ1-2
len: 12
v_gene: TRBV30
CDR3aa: AWSGMYPNYGYT

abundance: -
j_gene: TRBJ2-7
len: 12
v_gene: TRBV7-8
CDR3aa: ASSLVPGFYEQY

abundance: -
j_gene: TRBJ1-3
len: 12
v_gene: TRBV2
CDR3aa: ASSDSGIGNTIY

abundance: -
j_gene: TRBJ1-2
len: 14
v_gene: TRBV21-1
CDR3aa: ASSTPRGTVNYGYT

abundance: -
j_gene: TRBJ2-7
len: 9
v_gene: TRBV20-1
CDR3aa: SARGDYEQY

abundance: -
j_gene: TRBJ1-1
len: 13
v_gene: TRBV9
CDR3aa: ASSGYGQLNTEAF

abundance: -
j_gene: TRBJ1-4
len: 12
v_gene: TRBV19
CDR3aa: ASSAGTGNEKLF

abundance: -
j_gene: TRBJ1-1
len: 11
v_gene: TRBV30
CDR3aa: AWSKDTYAEAF

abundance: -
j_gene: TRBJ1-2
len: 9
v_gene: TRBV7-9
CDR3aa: AGDINYGYT

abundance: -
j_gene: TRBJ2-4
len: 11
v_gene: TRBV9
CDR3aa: ASSVGARDIQY

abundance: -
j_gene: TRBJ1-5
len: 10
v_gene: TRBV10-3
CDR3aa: ATGGTSQPQH

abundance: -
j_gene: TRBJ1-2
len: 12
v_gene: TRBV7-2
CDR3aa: ASSARRANYGYT

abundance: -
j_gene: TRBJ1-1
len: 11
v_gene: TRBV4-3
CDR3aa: ASSQAGQQGAF

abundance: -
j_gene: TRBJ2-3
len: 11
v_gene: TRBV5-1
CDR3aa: ASSLAGSGEEY

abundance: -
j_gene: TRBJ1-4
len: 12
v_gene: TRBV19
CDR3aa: ASKRSSTNEKLF

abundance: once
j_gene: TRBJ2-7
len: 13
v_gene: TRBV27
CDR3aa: ASSLLWDTPYEQY

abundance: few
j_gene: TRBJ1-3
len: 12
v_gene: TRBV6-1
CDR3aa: ASSPGQGRDTIY

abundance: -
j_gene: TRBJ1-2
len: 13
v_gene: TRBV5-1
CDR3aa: ASSTGTGGGYGYT

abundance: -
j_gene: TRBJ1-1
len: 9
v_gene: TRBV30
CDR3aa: AWGQQGEAF

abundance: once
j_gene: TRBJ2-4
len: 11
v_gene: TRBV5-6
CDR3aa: ASSLHSENIQY

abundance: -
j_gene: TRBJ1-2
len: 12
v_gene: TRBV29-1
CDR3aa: SVGTVPINYGYT

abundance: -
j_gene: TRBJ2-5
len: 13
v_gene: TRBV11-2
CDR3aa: ASSLRPGWQETQY

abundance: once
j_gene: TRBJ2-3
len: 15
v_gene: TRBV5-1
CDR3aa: ASSLRGGVSLTDTQY

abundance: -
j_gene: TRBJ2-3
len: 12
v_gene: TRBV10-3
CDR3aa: AISGPESTDTQY

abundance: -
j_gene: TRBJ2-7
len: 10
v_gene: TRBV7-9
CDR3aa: ASSLADREQY

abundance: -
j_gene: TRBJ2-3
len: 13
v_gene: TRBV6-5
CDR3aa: ASSYGRGSTDTQY

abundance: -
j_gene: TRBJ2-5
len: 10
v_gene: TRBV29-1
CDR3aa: SVVLAGETQY

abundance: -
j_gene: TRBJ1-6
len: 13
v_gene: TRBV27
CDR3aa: ASSLTASYNSPLH

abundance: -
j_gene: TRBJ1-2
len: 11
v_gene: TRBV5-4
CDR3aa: ASSTQGAHGYT

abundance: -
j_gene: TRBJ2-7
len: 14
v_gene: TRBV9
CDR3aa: ASSVDGKVGSYEQY

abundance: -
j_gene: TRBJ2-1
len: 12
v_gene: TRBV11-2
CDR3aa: ASSSLVWQNEQF

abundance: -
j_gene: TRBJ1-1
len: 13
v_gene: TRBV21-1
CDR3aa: ASSDVCGLNTEAF

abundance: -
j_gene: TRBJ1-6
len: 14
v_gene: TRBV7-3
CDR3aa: ASSLRGSSYNSPLH

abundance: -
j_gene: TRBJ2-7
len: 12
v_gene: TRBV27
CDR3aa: ASSLSVDTYEQY

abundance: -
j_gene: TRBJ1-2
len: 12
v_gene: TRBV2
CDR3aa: ASSNPGPVRGYT

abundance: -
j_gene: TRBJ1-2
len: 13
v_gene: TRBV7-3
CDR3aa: ASSPRQGPNYGYT

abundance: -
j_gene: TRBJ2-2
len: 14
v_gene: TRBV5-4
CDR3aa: ASSYRGPRGTGELF